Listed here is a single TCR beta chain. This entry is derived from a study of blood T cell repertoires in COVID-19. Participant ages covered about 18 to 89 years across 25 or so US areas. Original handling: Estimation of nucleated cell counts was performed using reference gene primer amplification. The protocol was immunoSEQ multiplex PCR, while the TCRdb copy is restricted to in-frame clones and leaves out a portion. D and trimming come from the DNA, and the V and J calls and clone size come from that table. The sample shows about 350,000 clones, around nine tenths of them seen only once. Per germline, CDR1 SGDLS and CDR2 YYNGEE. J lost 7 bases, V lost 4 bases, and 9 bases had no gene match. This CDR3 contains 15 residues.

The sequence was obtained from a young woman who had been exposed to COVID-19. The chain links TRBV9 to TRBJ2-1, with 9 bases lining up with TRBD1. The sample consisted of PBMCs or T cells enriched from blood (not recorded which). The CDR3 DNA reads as TGTGCCAGCAGCCCTGGACAGGGGATATTGAATGAGCAGTTCTTC. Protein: CASSPGQGILNEQFF.